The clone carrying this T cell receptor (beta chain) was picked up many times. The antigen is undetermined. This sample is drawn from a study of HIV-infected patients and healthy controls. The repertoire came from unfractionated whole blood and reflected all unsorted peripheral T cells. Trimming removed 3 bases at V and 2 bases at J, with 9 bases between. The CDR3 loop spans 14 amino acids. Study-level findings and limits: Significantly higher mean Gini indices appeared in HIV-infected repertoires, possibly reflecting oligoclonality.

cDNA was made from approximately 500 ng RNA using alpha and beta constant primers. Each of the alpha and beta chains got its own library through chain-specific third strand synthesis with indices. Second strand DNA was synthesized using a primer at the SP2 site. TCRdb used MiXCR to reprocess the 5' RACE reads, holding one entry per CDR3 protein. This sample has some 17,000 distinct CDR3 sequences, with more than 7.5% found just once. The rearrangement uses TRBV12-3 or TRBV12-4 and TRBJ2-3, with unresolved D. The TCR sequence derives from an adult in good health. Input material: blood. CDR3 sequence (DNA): TGTGCCAGCAGTTTGCGACTGTACACAGATACGCAGTATTTT. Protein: CASSLRLYTDTQYF.